The 13 T cell receptor beta chains presented below share a single source sample, sequenced in a study of CD8 T cells in Susac syndrome. Random-hexamer reverse transcription was applied to about 0.5 to 1 ug RNA. TCRdb processed the immunoSEQ multiplex PCR reads anew with MiXCR; each CDR3 protein has one entry. The data contain 100,000 to 150,000 distinct CDR3 sequences, 90% to 95% of them singletons. The specimen was CD4+ T cells from PBMCs. These receptors came from a human donor in good health.

The genes are TRBV5-5 and TRBJ2-7; 8 bases fit TRBD2. Trimming took 4 bases from V and 3 from J; bases not matched to a gene: 9. Looked up from germline, CDR1 is SGHKS and CDR2 is YYEKEE (reference sequence). The CDR3 has 15 residues. The CDR3, as DNA: TGTGCCAGCAGCCCCGTAGCGGGAAAGAACTACGAGCAGTACTTC. Translating it yields CASSPVAGKNYEQYF.

V usage is TRBV2 and J usage is TRBJ2-3; TRBD2 agrees at 11 bases. The CDR3 runs 15 residues. The J segment lost 3 bases and the V segment lost 11 bases, leaving 10 bases of the junction unmatched. The germline V gene encodes CDR1 SNHLY and CDR2 FYNNEI. The CDR3 loop is CALLSGRAITDTQYF. The CDR3 DNA is TGTGCCCTCCTTAGCGGGAGGGCGATAACAGATACGCAGTATTTT.

This sequence joins TRBV10-3 and TRBJ2-5, with a tentative D call TRBD2 (5 bases). The CDR3 totals 14 residues. CDR1 is ENHRY and CDR2 is SYGVKD in the germline V gene. Trimming cost V 0 bases and J 4 bases, with 9 bases left between them. Here the CDR3 reads CAISESGGRETQYF. CDR3 bases: TGTGCCATCAGTGAGTCCGGTGGGAGAGAGACCCAGTACTTC.

This rearrangement joins TRBV14 to TRBJ2-7; TRBD1 agrees at 9 bases. CDR3 length: 16 residues. The germline CDR1 and CDR2 sequences are SGHDN and FVKESK. V lost 4 bases to trimming and J lost 2 bases; unmatched junction nucleotides: 9. Here the CDR3 reads CASSRLPGQGPYEQYF. CDR3 sequence (DNA): TGTGCCAGCAGCCGACTTCCGGGACAGGGTCCCTACGAGCAGTACTTC.

This chain links TRBV5-1 with TRBJ2-7; TRBD2 matches at 9 bases. Germline trimming cut 0 bases from V and 0 bases from J; bases unmatched to any gene: 1. Germline V gene sequence: CDR1 SGHRS, CDR2 YFSETQ. The CDR3 length is 15 residues. The CDR3, as DNA: TGCGCCAGCAGCTTGGCTAGCGGGAACTCCTACGAGCAGTACTTC. Its protein is CASSLASGNSYEQYF.

This chain connects TRBV28 to TRBJ1-1, with D possibly matching TRBD1 (6 bases). The V and J ends lost 10 bases and 0 bases respectively, with 12 bases between them. Germline V CDR1 and CDR2: MDHEN, SYDVKM. The CDR3 runs to 13 residues. CDR3 nucleotide sequence: TGTGCCACCCAGGGACACTTGAACACTGAAGCTTTCTTT. Translating it yields CATQGHLNTEAFF.

This clonotype was seen just once. The genes are TRBV12-5 and TRBJ2-7, with 8 bases matching TRBD1. Losses at the gene ends were 6 bases for V and 0 bases for J; bases not matched to a gene: 7. Germline V CDR1 and CDR2: LGHNT, FRNRAP. The CDR3 runs to 15 residues. The CDR3 spells CASGPPGGFSYEQYF. The CDR3 region has the DNA TGTGCTAGTGGCCCCCCAGGGGGCTTCTCCTACGAGCAGTACTTC.

J is TRBJ2-1 and V is TRBV6-2 or TRBV6-3; D is uncertain. The ends were cut back, 2 bases at V and 3 bases at J, with 8 bases in the middle. In germline, CDR1 is MNHEY, CDR2 SVGEGT. The CDR3 runs 14 residues. The CDR3 region is CASSYIKLYNEQFF. The CDR3 DNA reads TGTGCCAGCAGTTACATAAAGCTCTACAATGAGCAGTTCTTC.

The J gene is TRBJ2-3, the V gene TRBV5-1, with 8 bases matching TRBD2. This CDR3 is 15 amino acids long. Trimming removed 3 bases from V and 5 bases from J; junction bases left unmatched: 8. Germline V lookup: CDR1 SGHRS, CDR2 YFSETQ. The CDR3 DNA reads TGCGCCAGCAGCTCCCTTAGCGGGATGGAAGATACGCAGTATTTT. It specifies CASSSLSGMEDTQYF.

This sequence joins TRBV5-1 and TRBJ2-6, with 7 bases lining up with TRBD1. The CDR3 has 16 residues. With 2 bases clipped from V and 3 bases from J, the junction kept 5 bases outside the gene matches. Germline CDR1 reads SGHRS; CDR2 reads YFSETQ. The CDR3 DNA reads TGCGCCAGCAGCTTACCCACAGGGGTTGGGGCCAACGTCCTGACTTTC. Protein product: CASSLPTGVGANVLTF.

The chain couples TRBV19 to TRBJ2-1; TRBD1 agrees at 9 bases. This CDR3 region has 15 residues. The V and J ends lost 5 bases and 3 bases, in that order; junction bases with no gene match: 5. Germline V gene sequence: CDR1 LNHDA, CDR2 SQIVND (reference sequence). The CDR3 region is CASSFRDRDYNEQFF. The CDR3 bases are TGTGCCAGTAGTTTCCGGGACAGGGACTACAATGAGCAGTTCTTC.

The rearrangement uses TRBV3-1 and TRBJ2-2; the D gene is possibly TRBD2 (6 bases). V was shortened by 0 bases and J by 4 bases, with 15 bases between the two germline ends. The CDR3 is 17 amino acids. CDR1 and CDR2 from the germline V gene are LGHDT and YNNKEL (reference sequence). Here the CDR3 reads CASSQDPAGLVTGELFF. In DNA, the CDR3 is TGTGCCAGCAGCCAAGATCCCGCGGGACTTGTCACCGGGGAGCTGTTTTTT.

This chain links TRBV7-2 with TRBJ2-3; perhaps TRBD2 as D (5 bases). The length of the CDR3 is 13 residues. Germline CDR1 and CDR2: SGHTA and FQGNSA. The germline V and J ends were trimmed by 1 base and 9 bases, with 11 bases remaining between them. Here the CDR3 DNA reads TGTGCCAGCAGCTTAGTGGCTAGCAGAACGCAGTATTTT. It encodes CASSLVASRTQYF.